In this sample, the clone carrying this TCR beta chain turned up a few times. The target antigen is unknown. The data belong to a study of blood T cells in healthy people across ages. Study results and caveats: Leaving the PBMCs unsorted stopped any conclusive comparison of naive versus antigen-experienced cells. Age brought a roughly linear fall in TCR beta diversity measured per million T cells. Whereas aged donors had fewer naive CD4+ cells, long-lived donors had more of them and higher diversity. Donor CMV status, an unknown factor, possibly confounded changes in expanded clonotypes.

Next came a second PCR, run for about 7 to 12 cycles, which used a sample-barcoded 5' primer along with a J-beta primer mix. Using its own MiXCR run on the 5' RACE reads, TCRdb lists one record per CDR3 protein. This sample has about 680,000 distinct CDR3 sequences; around 45% occur once, and the top ten carry under 35%. This CDR3 spans 14 amino acids. Trimming took off 7 bases at V and 4 bases at J, with 17 bases between the two ends. CDR1 SNHLY and CDR2 FYNNEI come from the germline V gene. The source material was blood. This sequence originates from a woman aged 60 to 75 in good health. The gene calls are TRBV2 and TRBJ2-7; D unresolved. In DNA form, the CDR3 reads TGTGCCAGCATGATAGGAGTCTTCTCATACGAGCAGTACTTC. Residues: CASMIGVFSYEQYF.